This TCR beta chain emerged from a study of identifying expanded T cells in peripheral blood (dated by TCRdb to the late 2010s). Study-wide context: Technical replicates were generated by sequencing separate aliquots of the same genomic DNA pool, and four replicates were compared pairwise. Broad study findings and their caveats: The binomial model flagged approximately 1.2 differentially abundant clones between technical replicates but 15 to 17 over around 2 weeks and roughly 20 over about four weeks. For all healthy donors, the variance in clone template counts between two-week samples rose significantly as total template count increased. The authors expected biological variance in healthy repertoires might increase further over much longer intervals such as months to years. Across all healthy-donor time intervals, the beta-binomial model significantly lowered both the number of clones called differentially abundant and the false-positive rate.

Comments on this clone: Its antigen is currently not known. No base quality information exists; no much larger clone differs at one position.

No immune events, such as infections, were documented for the healthy donors during the collection period. Healthy-donor blood repertoires served as a training cohort to calibrate time-dependent variance in a beta-binomial model of T-cell clone differential abundance. The training cohort was composed of approximately ten healthy donors, 3 female and 7 male. An age range of roughly 29 to 65 years, with an average of about 45 years, was recorded for the donors. Whole blood was collected from each healthy donor at three time points spaced two to three weeks apart and obtained from a commercial supplier. Genomic DNA was extracted from unsorted whole blood for immunosequencing. CDR1 and CDR2, looked up from the germline V gene (reference sequence), are GTSNPN and SVGIG. The CDR3 runs 13 residues from the cysteine to the phenylalanine. Only the CDR3 part of the read is kept: 39 bases, read in frame from the first base. Trimming takes 6 bases from V and 8 bases from J, and the germline ends sit 17 bases apart.

The immunoSEQ Assay, which uses bias-controlled multiplex PCR amplification of genomic DNA, was used to profile TCRbeta CDR3 regions. Under the source paper's analysis protocol: The absolute abundance of each unique TCRbeta CDR3 region was quantified after sequences were collapsed and filtered. Two models were used to test differential abundance: a binomial model (Fisher-equivalent) and a beta-binomial model that adds time-dependent variance fitted from healthy donors. Clones with fewer than 5 combined templates were removed, and a clone was called differentially abundant if the clone's Benjamini-Hochberg FDR was below 0.01. The form v = (b*log(k)+a)^2 was used to model beta-binomial variance as a function of total template count across the two samples. TCRdb mirrors the immuneACCESS table, restricted to in-frame sequences. Some clones are absent from its copies; in checked studies, under half trace to an unresolved V gene, and the reason for the others is unknown. V, J and clone size derive from that table, while D and trimming were established from the DNA sequence. The sample records over 100,000 clones, about nine tenths of which are singletons. The ten biggest clones cover 13% to 15% of the sample.

Material for sequencing was blood. The clonotype comes from a person aged 18 to 75 in good health. The rearranged segments are TRBV30 and TRBJ2-1, with the D call tentatively TRBD1 or TRBD2, each fitting 5 bases. CDR3 region: CACTGQGDHEQFF. The nucleotides read TGTGCCTGCACAGGCCAGGGAGATCATGAGCAGTTCTTC.